This TCR beta chain was sequenced during a study of T cells in localized non-small cell lung cancer. About this clone itself: Its antigen is still unknown.

Trimming cost V 4 bases and J 4 bases, with 19 bases left between them. Germline V gene sequence: CDR1 MDHEN, CDR2 SYDVKM. The CDR3 totals 16 residues. Sequencing used immunoSEQ multiplex PCR; TCRdb keeps in-frame clones, though not all of them. Here the sample spans approximately 60,000 clones, 85% to 90% being singletons. Overall study results and limits: Maximal T cell clonality occurred in uninvolved adjacent lung, with tumor ranking below it. Because sequencing included only one region (of the tumor), heterogeneity remains possible. Adjacent lung tissue had a median about 52 of the top 100 clones found in the tumor.

This TCR came from a woman aged 40 to 75 with stage I lung adenocarcinoma. The rearrangement uses TRBV28 and TRBJ1-1; the D gene is possibly TRBD1 (6 bases). Specimen: peripheral blood, collected before any cancer treatment. The CDR3 nucleotides are TGTGCCAGCAGTTCTCGACAGGCCTCCGTTCTCACTGAAGCTTTCTTT. As protein: CASSSRQASVLTEAFF.